This T cell receptor beta chain emerged from a study of low-dose radiotherapy and immunotherapy resistance in tumors. Across the whole study: Cohort 1 received 0.5 Gy per fraction every 2 weeks, totaling 6.5 Gy.

Alpha- and beta-chain coverage of first-strand cDNA came from TRAV- and TRBV-specific primers. With a V-primer adapter and a constant-region primer, TCRs were amplified for around 21 PCR cycles. With in vitro transcription, the isolated mRNA was amplified. TCRdb redid the calling of the reads with MiXCR, one entry per CDR3 protein. The profile shows 64,000 or so distinct CDR3 sequences, about 25% of them singletons. This clonotype was observed at least ten times. Time point described: before trial treatment. The CDR3 spans 15 residues. The V gene's germline CDR1 is MNHEY and CDR2 SVGEGT. The V gene lost 2 bases and the J gene lost 1 base, with 9 bases spanning the gap.

The receptor comes from a male donor with rectosigmoid adenocarcinoma. The chain links TRBV6-2 or TRBV6-3 to TRBJ2-4; D gene ambiguous. Material: PBMCs, obtained before treatment. The CDR3 DNA sequence: TGTGCCAGCAGTTACCGGGCTTCCGCCAAAAACATTCAGTACTTC. It translates to CASSYRASAKNIQYF.